This passage covers 17 T cell receptor beta chains from one sample sequenced in a study of control samples from healthy donors and cancer patients. TCRdb keeps only in-frame clones here, not all; method: immunoSEQ multiplex PCR. The sample has 150,000 to 200,000 clones; about nine tenths are singletons. Sequencing was performed on blood. The receptors shown here come from a middle-aged woman in good health.

The chain has TRBV25-1 and TRBJ1-2; TRBD1 matches 8 bases. The CDR3 has 13 amino acids. In germline, CDR1 is MGHDK, CDR2 SYGVNS. Trimming removed 2 bases from V and 5 bases from J; junction bases left unmatched: 1. CDR3 DNA: TGTGCCAGCAGTGAAGGGACAGGTTATGGCTACACCTTC. Translating it yields CASSEGTGYGYTF.

The V call is TRBV7-9, the J call TRBJ2-7, with D unresolved. Germline V lookup: CDR1 SEHNR, CDR2 FQNEAQ (reference sequence). This CDR3 has 11 amino acids. V lost 8 bases, J lost 3 bases, and 8 bases lay in between. The CDR3 region is CASGVFYEQYF. The CDR3 coding sequence is TGTGCCAGCGGGGTATTCTACGAGCAGTACTTC. Variable domain in full (rest from reference TRBV7-9 and TRBJ2-7): DTGVSQNPRHKITKRGQNVTFRCDPISEHNRLYWYRQTLGQGPEFLTYFQNEAQLEKSRLLSDRFSAERPKGSFSTLEIQRTEQGDSAMYLCASGVFYEQYFGPGTRLTVT.

This clone appeared a single time. The rearrangement links TRBV6-5 to TRBJ1-2; D is ambiguous. Trimming removed 2 bases from V and 13 bases from J, with 11 bases in between. Germline-derived CDR1 and CDR2 are MNHEY and SVGAGI. This CDR3 comprises 11 residues. CDR3 protein: CASSYNGDATF. The CDR3 region has the DNA TGTGCCAGCAGTTACAACGGCGACGCCACCTTC.

A few counts support this clone. CDR3 protein: CASSSRPAGGGQPQHF. The CDR3 DNA reads as TGTGCCAGCAGTTCCCGCCCGGCCGGGGGCGGTCAGCCCCAGCATTTT. The chain carries TRBV6-5 and TRBJ1-5; a possible D gene is TRBD1 (6 bases). This CDR3 region has 16 residues. V lost 4 bases and J lost 6, with 19 bases in between. CDR1 and CDR2 (germline): MNHEY, SVGAGI.

The chain couples TRBV6-5 to TRBJ2-5, with 7 nucleotides matching TRBD1. The V segment lost 7 bases and the J segment 5 bases; nucleotides outside the gene matches: 13. Germline V CDR1 and CDR2: MNHEY, SVGAGI. This CDR3 region has 15 residues. The CDR3 region is CASTIEIGGRETQYF. CDR3 sequence (DNA): TGTGCCAGCACCATAGAGATAGGGGGCAGGGAGACCCAGTACTTC.

The rearrangement uses TRBV4-1 and TRBJ2-7; D might be TRBD2 (5 bases). The CDR3 totals 16 residues. V was clipped by 0 bases and J by 3 bases, with 15 bases between them. Germline CDR1 and CDR2: MGHRA and YSYEKL. CDR3 in amino acids: CASSQEALIEGYEQYF. The CDR3 nucleotides are TGCGCCAGCAGCCAAGAAGCGCTTATTGAGGGCTACGAGCAGTACTTC.

The gene calls are TRBV19 and TRBJ2-1; TRBD2 agrees at 9 bases. Germline lookup yields CDR1 LNHDA and CDR2 SQIVND (reference sequence). The CDR3 extends over 17 amino acids. The V and J ends lost 5 bases and 5 bases, in that order; junction bases with no gene match: 13. The CDR3 reads CASSPPGTSPLHNEQFF. CDR3 bases: TGTGCCAGTAGTCCGCCCGGGACTAGCCCGCTGCACAATGAGCAGTTCTTC.

This clone was picked up a small number of times. This rearrangement joins TRBV15 to TRBJ1-5, with D hard to call. V shed 0 bases and J shed 1 base, with 4 bases lying between them. Germline V gene sequence: CDR1 LNHNV, CDR2 YYDKDF (reference sequence). The CDR3 has 14 amino acids. This chain's CDR3 is CATSRDRSNQPQHF. The CDR3 DNA reads TGTGCCACCAGCAGAGATAGAAGCAATCAGCCCCAGCATTTT.

The chain couples TRBV7-8 to TRBJ1-1, with D unclear. The CDR3 contains 14 residues. Between the trimmed V and J ends, which lost 5 bases and 4 bases, there was a span of 14 bases. Looked up from germline, CDR1 is SGHVS and CDR2 is FQNEAQ. CDR3 DNA: TGTGCCAGCAGCACCCGGACGGCGAGCACTGAAGCTTTCTTT. Its translation is CASSTRTASTEAFF. Looking up the rest from reference TRBV7-8 and TRBJ1-1 gives the full variable domain: GAGVSQSPRYKVAKRGQDVALRCDPISGHVSLFWYQQALGQGPEFLTYFQNEAQLDKSGLPSDRFFAERPEGSVSTLKIQRTQQEDSAVYLCASSTRTASTEAFFGQGTRLTVV.

The chain is built from TRBV5-1 and TRBJ2-3; 9 bases agree with TRBD2. V trimming: 0 bases; J trimming: 2 bases; junction bases outside the gene matches: 1. The length of the CDR3 is 15 residues. Per germline, CDR1 SGHRS and CDR2 YFSETQ. The CDR3, as DNA: TGCGCCAGCAGCTTGGCTAGCGGGGCCACAGATACGCAGTATTTT. It yields the protein CASSLASGATDTQYF.

This rearrangement joins TRBV2 to TRBJ1-1; D gene unclear. This CDR3 is 11 amino acids long. Trimming stripped 2 bases from V and 7 bases from J, with 5 bases between. Germline V CDR1 and CDR2: SNHLY, FYNNEI. The CDR3 DNA follows: TGTGCCAGCAGTGAACCTGGTGAAGCTTTCTTT. Amino acid sequence: CASSEPGEAFF.

The chain carries TRBV11-2 and TRBJ2-2, with D perhaps matching TRBD1 (5 bases). The CDR3 totals 16 residues. V dropped 4 bases and J dropped 0 bases, with 12 bases sitting between them. The germline V gene encodes CDR1 SGHAT and CDR2 FQNNGV. This CDR3 is CASSSRDRANTGELFF. Written as DNA, the CDR3 is TGTGCCAGCAGCTCCCGCGACAGAGCGAACACCGGGGAGCTGTTTTTT. Variable domain in full (rest from reference TRBV11-2 and TRBJ2-2): EAGVAQSPRYKIIEKRQSVAFWCNPISGHATLYWYQQILGQGPKLLIQFQNNGVVDDSQLPKDRFSAERLKGVDSTLKIQPAKLEDSAVYLCASSSRDRANTGELFFGEGSRLTVL.

The chain uses TRBV27 and TRBJ2-1; D possibly corresponds to TRBD2 (6 bases). This CDR3 has 15 residues. Trimming shortened V by 6 bases and J by 2 bases, and 14 bases separated the two germline ends. Germline V CDR1 and CDR2: MNHEY, SMNVEV (reference sequence). In nucleotides, the CDR3 is TGTGCCAGCAGCCCGTGGGGGGAGGCCTACAATGAGCAGTTCTTC. Residues: CASSPWGEAYNEQFF.

This sequence joins TRBV6-2 or TRBV6-3 and TRBJ1-2; TRBD1 might be the D (6 bases). V was clipped by 0 bases and J by 2 bases, with 10 bases between them. From germline, CDR1 is MNHEY and CDR2 SVGEGT. The CDR3 runs 15 residues. The CDR3 coding sequence is TGTGCCAGCAGTTACTCGGGGACAAACAACTATGGCTACACCTTC. Encoded protein: CASSYSGTNNYGYTF.

V and J are TRBV6-1 and TRBJ2-7; D is perhaps TRBD1 (6 bases). V lost 1 base and J 4 bases, leaving 11 bases between the germline ends. The CDR3 sequence is 14 residues long. CDR1 and CDR2 (germline): MNHNS, SASEGT. The CDR3 DNA reads as TGTGCCAGCAGTGAAGACAGGGCACGTTACGAGCAGTACTTC. Translated, it gives CASSEDRARYEQYF.

This chain connects TRBV28 to TRBJ2-3; tentatively, D is TRBD1 or TRBD2 (5 bases each). This CDR3 region has 15 residues. V lost 6 bases, J lost 2 bases, and 15 bases lay in between. Germline CDR1 MDHEN, CDR2 SYDVKM. CDR3 region: CASSNRDGTTDTQYF. DNA for the CDR3: TGTGCCAGCAGCAATAGGGACGGCACCACAGATACGCAGTATTTT.

This sequence joins TRBV28 and TRBJ2-3; tentative D call: TRBD1 (6 bases). The V gene lost 2 bases and the J gene lost 2 bases, with 8 bases spanning the gap. The CDR3 runs 14 residues. The germline CDR1 and CDR2 sequences are MDHEN and SYDVKM. CDR3 coding DNA: TGTGCCAGCAGTTTAAGGGGGAACACAGATACGCAGTATTTT. Translation gives CASSLRGNTDTQYF.